Below, 21 T cell receptor beta chains from the same sample are listed, as sequenced in a study of T-cell reconstitution after alpha-beta-depleted transplantation in children. The library targeted TCRbeta and was prepared with unique molecular identifiers. From the PCR reads, TCRdb called clonotypes with MiXCR, one entry per CDR3 protein. Among 60,000 to 80,000 distinct CDR3 sequences listed, about 6.7% were seen once. Sequenced here: PBMCs from the stem cell graft donor, sampled from the stem cell graft. The receptors derive from a human donor who donated a stem cell graft to a child with acute lymphoblastic leukemia.

This clonotype was counted at least ten times. The gene calls are TRBV29-1 and TRBJ2-2, with TRBD1 matching over 11 bases. Trimming at V came to 7 bases and at J to 4 bases, leaving 5 bases not matched to a gene. Per germline, CDR1 SQVTM and CDR2 ANQGSEA. The CDR3 loop spans 14 amino acids. The CDR3 sequence: CSGGQGDVTGELFF. The CDR3 DNA reads TGCAGCGGGGGACAGGGGGATGTCACCGGGGAGCTGTTTTTT.

This clonotype was counted at least ten times. The chain is built from TRBV9 and TRBJ2-1, with D perhaps TRBD1 or TRBD2 (6 bases each). V shed 3 bases and J shed 5 bases, with 27 bases lying between them. Germline V gene lookup returns CDR1 SGDLS and CDR2 YYNGEE. The CDR3 runs to 19 residues. The CDR3 DNA is TGTGCCAGCAGCGAGGGGACGGGGGCTCAGGCCAACTTAAACAATGAGCAGTTCTTC. It yields the protein CASSEGTGAQANLNNEQFF.

This clonotype was counted at least ten times. The chain joins TRBV4-2 to TRBJ2-2; 10 nucleotides line up with TRBD2. V was pared by 3 bases and J by 7 bases, with 11 bases of the junction left unmatched. The V gene's germline CDR1 is LGHNA and CDR2 YNFKEQ. The CDR3 is made up of 17 amino acids. The CDR3 reads CASSQDPAGGPVGELFF. CDR3 in DNA: TGTGCCAGCAGCCAGGACCCAGCGGGGGGGCCTGTCGGGGAGCTGTTTTTT.

This chain links TRBV4-2 with TRBJ1-1; D remains ambiguous. The germline gives CDR1 LGHNA, CDR2 YNFKEQ. V lost 4 bases and J lost 1, with 7 bases in between. The CDR3 runs to 13 residues. The CDR3 DNA sequence: TGTGCCAGCAGCCCCGGGCAGAACACTGAAGCTTTCTTT. It translates to CASSPGQNTEAFF.

This clonotype appeared a few times. The chain is built from TRBV7-2 and TRBJ2-2; the D gene could be TRBD1 or TRBD2 (5 bases each). Trimming stripped 3 bases from V and 5 bases from J, with 16 bases between. Germline-derived CDR1 and CDR2 are SGHTA and FQGNSA. This CDR3 has 16 residues. The CDR3, as DNA: TGTGCCAGCAGCTTTACGGGACCTAGAGGGACCGGGGAGCTGTTTTTT. As protein: CASSFTGPRGTGELFF.

This clonotype occurred many times. The genes are TRBV11-2 and TRBJ1-2; no clear D gene. Germline CDR1 SGHAT, CDR2 FQNNGV. This CDR3 is built from 15 residues. Trimming took 4 bases from V and 5 from J, leaving 17 bases between them. For the CDR3, the DNA is TGTGCCAGCAGCTCTGCTATTGGAGGCGGTTATGGCTACACCTTC. Translation: CASSSAIGGGYGYTF.

This clonotype was detected many times. The genes are TRBV4-2 and TRBJ1-1; D not certain. V was cut by 6 bases and J by 2 bases, with 16 bases left in between. The CDR3 has 15 residues. CDR1 and CDR2 (germline): LGHNA, YNFKEQ. The CDR3 coding sequence is TGTGCCAGCAGGTACTCGGGCGGGGTTAACACTGAAGCTTTCTTT. This encodes CASRYSGGVNTEAFF.

This clonotype was detected only a few times. A read error may account for a junction end that differs from germline. This chain connects TRBV13 to TRBJ2-1, with TRBD1 as a possible D gene (7 bases). Germline V gene data show CDR1 as PRHDT and CDR2 as FYEKMQ (reference sequence). The CDR3 covers 14 residues. The chain's CDR3 is CASSVGGGSNEQFF. CDR3 nucleotides: TGTGCCAGCAGCGTAGGAGGGGGCTCGAATGAGCAGTTCTTC.

V gene TRBV27 combines with J gene TRBJ1-4, with D hard to call. Germline CDR1 and CDR2: MNHEY and SMNVEV (reference sequence). The V end lost 4 bases, the J end lost 8 bases, and 5 bases lay between the germline ends. There are 11 residues in the CDR3. The DNA of the CDR3 is TGTGCCAGCAGTTGGAACGAAAAACTGTTTTTT. Amino acid sequence: CASSWNEKLFF.

This clonotype was recorded at least ten times. The chain joins TRBV7-2 to TRBJ1-2; 9 bases are a match to TRBD1. V was clipped by 5 bases and J by 3 bases; unmatched bases: 4. Germline lookup yields CDR1 SGHTA and CDR2 FQGNSA. CDR3 length: 14 residues. The CDR3 DNA is TGTGCCAGCAGCGCGGACAGGGGAGACTATGGCTACACCTTC. It specifies CASSADRGDYGYTF.

This sequence joins TRBV7-2 and TRBJ2-7; 8 nucleotides agree with TRBD1. Per germline, CDR1 SGHTA and CDR2 FQGNSA. V dropped 5 bases and J dropped 4; count of bases not matched to a gene: 10. The CDR3 extends over 15 amino acids. CDR3: CASSIGTDRAYEQYF. The CDR3 coding sequence is TGTGCCAGCAGCATAGGCACGGACAGGGCTTACGAGCAGTACTTC.

The DNA of the CDR3 is TGTGCCAGCAGCGACCCGACCAGGGGCACCGGGGAGCTGTTTTTT. It is translated as CASSDPTRGTGELFF. The rearrangement joins TRBV6-4 to TRBJ2-2, with D tentatively TRBD1 (6 bases). Germline V gene lookup returns CDR1 MRHNA and CDR2 SNTAGT. V was cut by 6 bases and J by 4 bases, with 15 bases left in between. This CDR3 has 15 amino acids.

This clonotype was seen only a few times. The rearrangement uses TRBV3-1 and TRBJ1-4, with a possible D match to TRBD1 (5 bases). The CDR3 loop spans 11 amino acids. Trimming took 4 bases from V and 8 from J, leaving 5 bases between them. Germline CDR1 and CDR2: LGHDT and YNNKEL (reference sequence). This chain's CDR3 is CASSRGEKLFF. In DNA form, the CDR3 reads TGTGCCAGCAGCCGGGGGGAAAAACTGTTTTTT.

This clonotype was counted many times. The chain couples TRBV7-4 to TRBJ1-5; 9 bases match TRBD1. Germline CDR1 SGHVT, CDR2 SQSDAQ. V shed 4 bases and J 6 bases; nucleotides not matched to a gene: 16. There are 18 residues in the CDR3. The CDR3: CASSSSPGTGFGGQPQHF. The CDR3, as DNA: TGTGCCAGCAGCTCCTCACCCGGGACAGGGTTTGGGGGTCAGCCCCAGCATTTT.

This clonotype was counted only a few times. The J gene is TRBJ1-6, the V gene TRBV6-1; 11 bases fit TRBD1. CDR1 MNHNS and CDR2 SASEGT come from the germline V gene. The CDR3 extends over 15 amino acids. V lost 7 bases, J lost 7 bases, and 6 bases stayed unmatched. CDR3 sequence: CASIAGQGANSPLHF. In nucleotides, the CDR3 is TGTGCCAGCATCGCAGGACAGGGGGCGAATTCACCCCTCCACTTT.

This clonotype came up many times. The chain recombines TRBV12-3 or TRBV12-4 with TRBJ2-7; D possibly corresponds to TRBD2 (6 bases). The V end lost 3 bases, the J end lost 2 bases, and 11 bases lay between the germline ends. There are 14 residues in the CDR3. The CDR3 nucleotides read TGTGCCAGCAGTTTCGGGGGTTCGACCTACGAGCAGTACTTC. Amino acid sequence: CASSFGGSTYEQYF.

The genes are TRBV4-1 and TRBJ2-3, with 9 bases aligning to TRBD2. The germline V gene encodes CDR1 MGHRA and CDR2 YSYEKL. V lost 0 bases and J lost 4; bases outside the gene matches: 20. CDR3 size: 21 residues. The CDR3 region is CASSQDLPGGGGARPPDTQYF. DNA for the CDR3: TGCGCCAGCAGCCAAGACCTCCCTGGAGGCGGGGGGGCCCGTCCCCCAGATACGCAGTATTTT.

In this sample, this clonotype turned up many times. V is TRBV4-2 and J is TRBJ1-1; 7 nucleotides line up with TRBD1. The germline V gene has CDR1 LGHNA and CDR2 YNFKEQ. After removal of 1 base from V and 0 bases from J, the junction contained 5 bases not matched to a gene. This CDR3 is built from 16 residues. This CDR3 is CASSQVQTGMNTEAFF. The CDR3 DNA is TGTGCCAGCAGCCAAGTTCAGACAGGGATGAACACTGAAGCTTTCTTT.

V is TRBV5-5 and J is TRBJ1-1; weak D call: TRBD1 (5 bases). V lost 5 bases and J lost 5, with 13 bases in between. The germline CDR1 and CDR2 sequences are SGHKS and YYEKEE (reference sequence). This CDR3 spans 13 amino acids. The CDR3 sequence is CASSWGERTEAFF. The CDR3 region has the DNA TGTGCCAGCAGTTGGGGGGAAAGGACTGAAGCTTTCTTT.

This clonotype was seen at least ten times. The J gene is TRBJ2-3, the V gene TRBV6-4; weak D call: TRBD2 (5 bases). Trimming removed 0 bases at V and 5 bases at J, with 18 bases between. There are 17 residues in the CDR3. Germline V gene lookup returns CDR1 MRHNA and CDR2 SNTAGT. CDR3 region: CASSDSYASSSKDTQYF. The CDR3, as DNA: TGTGCCAGCAGTGACTCTTATGCTAGCAGTTCGAAAGATACGCAGTATTTT.

Many counts were recorded for this clonotype. This chain uses TRBV7-9 with TRBJ2-1; 7 nucleotides align to TRBD2. The CDR3 is 15 residues long. The ends lost 1 base at V and 5 bases at J; junction bases unmatched: 5. Germline-derived CDR1 and CDR2 are SEHNR and FQNEAQ (reference sequence). This chain's CDR3 is CASSLGTSWHNEQFF. The CDR3 bases are TGTGCCAGCAGCTTAGGGACTAGTTGGCACAATGAGCAGTTCTTC.